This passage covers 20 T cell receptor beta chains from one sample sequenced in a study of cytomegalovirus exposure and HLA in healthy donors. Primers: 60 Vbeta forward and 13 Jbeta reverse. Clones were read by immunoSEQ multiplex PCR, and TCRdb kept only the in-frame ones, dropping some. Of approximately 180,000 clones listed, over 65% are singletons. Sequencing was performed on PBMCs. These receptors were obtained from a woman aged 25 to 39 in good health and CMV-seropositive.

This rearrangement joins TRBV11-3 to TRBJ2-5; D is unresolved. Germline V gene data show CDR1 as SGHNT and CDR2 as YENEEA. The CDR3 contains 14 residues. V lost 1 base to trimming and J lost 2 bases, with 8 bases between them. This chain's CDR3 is CASSLGQIQETQYF. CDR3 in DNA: TGTGCCAGCAGCTTAGGGCAGATTCAAGAGACCCAGTACTTC.

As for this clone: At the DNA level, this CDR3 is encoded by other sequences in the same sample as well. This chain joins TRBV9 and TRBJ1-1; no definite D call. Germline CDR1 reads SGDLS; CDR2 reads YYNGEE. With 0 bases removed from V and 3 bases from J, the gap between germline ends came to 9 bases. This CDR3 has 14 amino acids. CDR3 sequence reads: CASSVAGSDTEAFF. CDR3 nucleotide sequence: TGTGCCAGCAGCGTAGCCGGGTCGGACACTGAAGCTTTCTTT.

CDR3 DNA: TGTGCCAGCTCACCACCGGGGGGAAATCTCTACAATGAGCAGTTCTTC. It codes for CASSPPGGNLYNEQFF. The V gene is TRBV18, the J gene TRBJ2-1; D possibly corresponds to TRBD2 (6 bases). V gave up 0 bases and J gave up 3 bases, with 12 bases separating them. The CDR3 is made up of 16 amino acids. Germline V lookup: CDR1 KGHSH, CDR2 LQKENI.

CDR3 loop: CASSQDRQGINNEQFF. For the CDR3, the DNA is TGCGCCAGCAGCCAAGATCGACAGGGGATCAACAATGAGCAGTTCTTC. V gene TRBV4-1 combines with J gene TRBJ2-1; 8 bases are shared with TRBD1. Per the germline V gene, CDR1 is MGHRA and CDR2 is YSYEKL. The CDR3 sequence is 16 residues long. Unmatched junction bases numbered 6, after V lost 0 bases and J lost 5 bases.

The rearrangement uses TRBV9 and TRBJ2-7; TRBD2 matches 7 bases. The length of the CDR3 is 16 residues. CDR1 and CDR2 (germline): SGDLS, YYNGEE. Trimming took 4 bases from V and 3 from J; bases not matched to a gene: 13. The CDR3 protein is CASSLGRASEIYEQYF. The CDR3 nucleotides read TGTGCCAGCAGCTTAGGGAGGGCCTCCGAAATCTACGAGCAGTACTTC.

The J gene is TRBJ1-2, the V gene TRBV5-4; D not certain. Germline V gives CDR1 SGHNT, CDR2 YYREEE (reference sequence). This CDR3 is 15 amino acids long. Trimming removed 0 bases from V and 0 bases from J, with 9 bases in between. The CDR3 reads CASSLDGTANYGYTF. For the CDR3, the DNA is TGTGCCAGCAGCTTGGATGGCACAGCTAACTATGGCTACACCTTC.

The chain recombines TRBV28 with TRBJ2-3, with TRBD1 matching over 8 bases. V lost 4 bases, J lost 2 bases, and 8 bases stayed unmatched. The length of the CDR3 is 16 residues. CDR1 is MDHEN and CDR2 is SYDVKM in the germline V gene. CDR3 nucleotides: TGTGCCAGCAGTTCCCCGACAGGGGAAATCACAGATACGCAGTATTTT. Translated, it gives CASSSPTGEITDTQYF.

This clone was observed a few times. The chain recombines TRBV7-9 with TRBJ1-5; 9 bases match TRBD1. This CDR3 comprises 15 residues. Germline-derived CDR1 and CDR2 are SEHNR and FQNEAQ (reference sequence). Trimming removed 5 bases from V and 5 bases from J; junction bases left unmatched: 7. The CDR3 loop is CASSPGQGRHQPQHF. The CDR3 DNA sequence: TGTGCCAGCAGCCCAGGACAGGGGAGGCATCAGCCCCAGCATTTT.

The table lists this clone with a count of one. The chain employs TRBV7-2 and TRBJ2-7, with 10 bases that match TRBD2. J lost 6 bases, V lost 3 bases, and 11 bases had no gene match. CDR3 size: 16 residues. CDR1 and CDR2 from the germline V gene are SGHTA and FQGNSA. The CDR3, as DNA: TGTGCCAGCAGCTTGCTTCCCCCTAGCGGGAGCGTCGAGCAGTACTTC. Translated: CASSLLPPSGSVEQYF.

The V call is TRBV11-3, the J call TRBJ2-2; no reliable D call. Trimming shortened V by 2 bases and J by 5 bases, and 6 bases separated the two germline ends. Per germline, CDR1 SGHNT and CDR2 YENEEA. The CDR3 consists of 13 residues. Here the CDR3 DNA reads TGTGCCAGCAGCTTAAGCTCTACCGGGGAGCTGTTTTTT. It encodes CASSLSSTGELFF. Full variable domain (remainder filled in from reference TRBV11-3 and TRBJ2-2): EAGVVQSPRYKIIEKKQPVAFWCNPISGHNTLYWYLQNLGQGPELLIRYENEEAVDDSQLPKDRFSAERLKGVDSTLKIQPAELGDSAVYLCASSLSSTGELFFGEGSRLTVL.

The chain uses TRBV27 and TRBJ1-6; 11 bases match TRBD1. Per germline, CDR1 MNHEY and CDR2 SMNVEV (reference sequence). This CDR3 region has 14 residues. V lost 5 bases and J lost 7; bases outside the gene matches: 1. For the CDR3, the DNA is TGTGCCAGCAGTAGGACAGGGGGCAATTCACCCCTCCACTTT. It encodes CASSRTGGNSPLHF.

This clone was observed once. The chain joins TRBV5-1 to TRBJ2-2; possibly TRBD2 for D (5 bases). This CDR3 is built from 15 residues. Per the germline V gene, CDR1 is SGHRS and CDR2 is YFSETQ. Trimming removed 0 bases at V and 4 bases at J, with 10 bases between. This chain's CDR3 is CASSLGGKPTGELFF. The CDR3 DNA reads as TGCGCCAGCAGCTTGGGAGGGAAACCCACCGGGGAGCTGTTTTTT.

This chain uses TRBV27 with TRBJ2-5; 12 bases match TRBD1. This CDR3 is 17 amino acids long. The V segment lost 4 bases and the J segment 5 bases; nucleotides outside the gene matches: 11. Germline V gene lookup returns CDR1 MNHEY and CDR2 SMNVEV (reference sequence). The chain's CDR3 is CASSSTHPGTGGETQYF. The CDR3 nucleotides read TGTGCCAGCAGTTCCACTCATCCCGGGACAGGGGGCGAGACCCAGTACTTC.

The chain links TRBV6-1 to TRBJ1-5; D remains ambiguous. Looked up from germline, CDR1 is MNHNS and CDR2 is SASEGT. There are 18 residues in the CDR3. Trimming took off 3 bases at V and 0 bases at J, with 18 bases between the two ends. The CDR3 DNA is TGTGCCAGCAGTGAGGTGGGCACACGGTCTTATAGCAATCAGCCCCAGCATTTT. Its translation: CASSEVGTRSYSNQPQHF.

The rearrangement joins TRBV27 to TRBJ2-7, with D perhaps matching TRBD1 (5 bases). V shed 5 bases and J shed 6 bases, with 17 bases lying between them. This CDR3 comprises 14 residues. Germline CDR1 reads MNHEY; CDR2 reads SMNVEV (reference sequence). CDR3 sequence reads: CASSLIGSGPEQYF. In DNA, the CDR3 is TGTGCCAGCAGTCTAATAGGGTCAGGGCCCGAGCAGTACTTC.

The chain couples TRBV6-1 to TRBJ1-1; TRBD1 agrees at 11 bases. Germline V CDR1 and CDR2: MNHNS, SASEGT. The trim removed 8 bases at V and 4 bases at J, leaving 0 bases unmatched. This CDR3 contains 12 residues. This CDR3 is CASGTGGTEAFF. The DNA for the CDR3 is TGTGCCAGCGGGACAGGGGGCACTGAAGCTTTCTTT.

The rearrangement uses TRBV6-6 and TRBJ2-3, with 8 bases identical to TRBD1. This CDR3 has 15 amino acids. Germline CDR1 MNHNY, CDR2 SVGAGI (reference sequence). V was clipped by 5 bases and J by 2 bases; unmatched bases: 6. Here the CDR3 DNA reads TGTGCCAGCAGTGACAGGGGATTTTACACAGATACGCAGTATTTT. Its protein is CASSDRGFYTDTQYF.

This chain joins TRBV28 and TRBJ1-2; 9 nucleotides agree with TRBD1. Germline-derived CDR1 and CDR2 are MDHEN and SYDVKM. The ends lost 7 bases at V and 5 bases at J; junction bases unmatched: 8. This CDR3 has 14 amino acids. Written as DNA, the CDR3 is TGTGCCAGCAAGAGGACAGGGGTTTTATATGGCTACACCTTC. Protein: CASKRTGVLYGYTF.

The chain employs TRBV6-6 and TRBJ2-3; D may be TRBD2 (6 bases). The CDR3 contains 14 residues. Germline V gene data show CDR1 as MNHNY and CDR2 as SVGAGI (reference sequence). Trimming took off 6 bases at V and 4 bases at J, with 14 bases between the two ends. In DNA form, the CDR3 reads TGTGCCAGCAGCCACACGGGACTGGCAGATACGCAGTATTTT. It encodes CASSHTGLADTQYF.

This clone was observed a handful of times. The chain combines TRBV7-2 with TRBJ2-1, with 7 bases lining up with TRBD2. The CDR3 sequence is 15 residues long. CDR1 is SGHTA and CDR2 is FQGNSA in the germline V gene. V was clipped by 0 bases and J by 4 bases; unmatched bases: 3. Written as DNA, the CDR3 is TGTGCCAGCAGCTTAGCAGCGGGAACTTACAATGAGCAGTTCTTC. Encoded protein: CASSLAAGTYNEQFF.